These 12 T cell receptor beta chains came from one sample sequenced in a study of OX40 agonist ivuxolimab in advanced cancers. TCRdb's table, derived via immunoSEQ multiplex PCR, lists solely in-frame clones and lacks some. This sample has fewer than 65,000 clones; around 89% occur once, and the top ten carry about 1.4%. The specimen was CD4+ or CD8+ T cells sorted from blood, collected in a trial of the OX40 agonist ivuxolimab. The receptors here all came from an adult with an advanced solid tumor such as melanoma, head and neck, liver or kidney cancer.

This chain joins TRBV7-9 and TRBJ2-5; D remains ambiguous. The V end lost 6 bases, the J end lost 5 bases, and 10 bases lay between the germline ends. The CDR3 extends over 12 amino acids. CDR1 and CDR2 from the germline V gene are SEHNR and FQNEAQ (reference sequence). Here the CDR3 reads CASRDSGETQYF. CDR3 sequence (DNA): TGTGCCAGCAGGGATTCGGGTGAGACCCAGTACTTC.

On this clone itself: Other DNA sequences in this sample translate to the same CDR3. The chain couples TRBV2 to TRBJ1-1, with 7 nucleotides matching TRBD1. The CDR3 runs 13 residues. The V gene's germline CDR1 is SNHLY and CDR2 FYNNEI. Losses at the gene ends were 6 bases for V and 1 base for J; bases not matched to a gene: 2. CDR3 region: CASSRDRNTEAFF. The CDR3, as DNA: TGTGCCAGCAGCCGGGACAGGAACACTGAAGCTTTCTTT.

The J gene is TRBJ1-4, the V gene TRBV30; the D is unclear. Trimming stripped 2 bases from V and 4 bases from J, with 2 bases between. Germline CDR1 reads GTSNPN; CDR2 reads SVGIG (reference sequence). This CDR3 comprises 11 residues. CDR3 loop: CAWSHNEKLFF. The CDR3 DNA reads as TGTGCCTGGAGTCATAATGAAAAACTGTTTTTT.

This clone was observed once. V gene TRBV19 combines with J gene TRBJ1-5; D possibly corresponds to TRBD1 (5 bases). Germline V lookup: CDR1 LNHDA, CDR2 SQIVND (reference sequence). Trimming cost V 6 bases and J 0 bases, with 6 bases left between them. This CDR3 has 13 amino acids. Here the CDR3 DNA reads TGTGCCAGTAGAGACAGTAGCAATCAGCCCCAGCATTTT. Protein product: CASRDSSNQPQHF.

DNA for the CDR3: TGTGCCAGCAGCGGGCAGCAGAGCTCCTACAATGAGCAGTTCTTC. Translation: CASSGQQSSYNEQFF. This sequence joins TRBV7-3 and TRBJ2-1; D gene ambiguous. The CDR3 length is 15 residues. V lost 5 bases and J lost 0, with 11 bases in between. Germline CDR1 and CDR2: SGHTA and FQGTGA.

In this sample, this clone turned up a few times. The rearrangement uses TRBV2 and TRBJ1-1; TRBD1 agrees at 7 bases. V trimming: 6 bases; J trimming: 6 bases; junction bases outside the gene matches: 13. Per the germline V gene, CDR1 is SNHLY and CDR2 is FYNNEI. The CDR3 is made up of 15 amino acids. The CDR3 DNA is TGTGCCAGCAGGTTTTTAACAGGGGCCCTGGCTGAAGCTTTCTTT. Translating it yields CASRFLTGALAEAFF.

This clone has a handful of counts. CDR3 sequence (DNA): TGTGCCTGGAACAGAGGGACAGGGGATGAAAAACTGTTTTTT. Protein: CAWNRGTGDEKLFF. The V call is TRBV30, the J call TRBJ1-4, with 10 bases lining up with TRBD1. CDR1 and CDR2 from the germline V gene are GTSNPN and SVGIG (reference sequence). The CDR3 has 14 amino acids. V lost 4 bases, J lost 6 bases, and 5 bases stayed unmatched.

This clone turned up a few times. The chain joins TRBV30 to TRBJ1-4; D remains unclear. Per the germline V gene, CDR1 is GTSNPN and CDR2 is SVGIG (reference sequence). The germline V and J ends were trimmed by 4 bases and 0 bases, with 6 bases remaining between them. The CDR3 extends over 13 amino acids. Here the CDR3 DNA reads TGTGCCTGGACCCGAGCAACTAATGAAAAACTGTTTTTT. It codes for CAWTRATNEKLFF. The full variable domain, in which reference TRBV30 and TRBJ1-4 provide the parts outside the CDR3, is SQTIHQWPATLVQPVGSPLSLECTVEGTSNPNLYWYRQAAGRGLQLLFYSVGIGQISSEVPQNLSASRPQDRQFILSSKKLLLSDSGFYLCAWTRATNEKLFFGSGTQLSVL.

The rearrangement uses TRBV18 and TRBJ1-3; D not resolved. V lost 2 bases and J 0 bases, leaving 14 bases between the germline ends. CDR3 length equals 17 residues. Germline-derived CDR1 and CDR2 are KGHSH and LQKENI. The CDR3 reads CASSPNSGSVSGNTIYF. The CDR3 DNA reads TGTGCCAGCTCACCAAACTCTGGCAGCGTCTCTGGAAACACCATATATTTT.

V usage is TRBV6-5 and J usage is TRBJ1-2, with 9 bases matching TRBD1. The CDR3 consists of 16 residues. Germline CDR1 reads MNHEY; CDR2 reads SVGAGI. The V and J ends lost 2 bases and 9 bases, in that order; junction bases with no gene match: 13. This chain's CDR3 is CASSYVNRGPQGSYTF. The DNA for the CDR3 is TGTGCCAGCAGTTACGTTAACAGGGGGCCTCAAGGAAGCTACACCTTC.

V usage is TRBV7-2 and J usage is TRBJ1-5; 10 bases agree with TRBD1. Trimming cost V 5 bases and J 0 bases; bases outside gene matches: 13. CDR1 and CDR2 (germline): SGHTA, FQGNSA. The CDR3 consists of 19 residues. CDR3 in amino acids: CASSEYDRGRVYSNQPQHF. The CDR3 nucleotides read TGTGCCAGCAGCGAATACGACAGGGGGCGCGTTTATAGCAATCAGCCCCAGCATTTT.

The chain recombines TRBV5-1 with TRBJ1-1; TRBD1 might be the D (6 bases). V was cut by 4 bases and J by 3 bases, with 16 bases left in between. Germline V gives CDR1 SGHRS, CDR2 YFSETQ. The length of the CDR3 is 15 residues. In nucleotides, the CDR3 is TGCGCCAGCAGCACCGAGGCAGGGGTGGACACTGAAGCTTTCTTT. Protein: CASSTEAGVDTEAFF.